A selection of T cell receptor beta chains follows, all from one sample in a study of breast tumors, draining lymph nodes, adjacent tissues. MiXCR, applied by TCRdb to the multiplex PCR reads, yields one record per CDR3 protein. The sample lists about 130,000 distinct CDR3 sequences, 21% seen once, with 2% to 2.5% in the top ten. Specimen: axillary lymph node tissue. The receptors derive from a female donor with breast cancer. Some clones in this sample may be carry-over from other donors' samples. Each CDR3 is given with its conserved first and last residue. A D gene is named only where the DNA matches it firmly. Not all rows give a size; the values are once, few, many and, for expanded clones, a class.

v_call	clone_size	j_call	d_call	cdr3_nt	cdr3_aa
TRBV29-1	many	TRBJ2-7	TRBD1	TGCAGCGTTCTCGGGACAGGGGTGACCGAGCAGTACTTC	CSVLGTGVTEQYF
TRBV20-1	many	TRBJ2-7	.	TGCAGTGCAAAGGGGCGGGCCATGGCCCACGAGCAGTACTTC	CSAKGRAMAHEQYF
TRBV27	.	TRBJ1-5	.	TGTGCCAGCAGTTTAGCAGGGCTCAATCAGCCCCAGCATTTT	CASSLAGLNQPQHF
TRBV12-3/TRBV12-4	many	TRBJ2-7	TRBD2	TGTGCCAGCAGTCCACATACGGGACTAGCGACCGAGCAGTACTTC	CASSPHTGLATEQYF
TRBV5-1	many	TRBJ1-5	.	TGCGCCAGCAGCCGTTGGCGGGGTCAGCCTCAGCATTTT	CASSRWRGQPQHF
TRBV7-8	many	TRBJ2-1	TRBD2	TGTGCCAGCAGCCATAGAGCGGGATCCGACAATGAGCAGTTCTTC	CASSHRAGSDNEQFF
TRBV10-3	.	TRBJ2-3	.	TGTGCCATCAGGCCTCAACTAGTATCCGACACGCAGTATTTT	CAIRPQLVSDTQYF
TRBV6-1	many	TRBJ1-3	.	TGTGCCAGCAGTGAAGCAGCGTCCCGAAACACCATATATTTT	CASSEAASRNTIYF
TRBV5-1	many	TRBJ1-3	.	TGCGCCAGCAGCTTGGATGGAGGATTCTCTGGAAACACCATATATTTT	CASSLDGGFSGNTIYF
TRBV27	many	TRBJ2-7	TRBD2	TGTGCCAGCAAGCGGGGAGCTTCCTACGAGCAGTACTTC	CASKRGASYEQYF